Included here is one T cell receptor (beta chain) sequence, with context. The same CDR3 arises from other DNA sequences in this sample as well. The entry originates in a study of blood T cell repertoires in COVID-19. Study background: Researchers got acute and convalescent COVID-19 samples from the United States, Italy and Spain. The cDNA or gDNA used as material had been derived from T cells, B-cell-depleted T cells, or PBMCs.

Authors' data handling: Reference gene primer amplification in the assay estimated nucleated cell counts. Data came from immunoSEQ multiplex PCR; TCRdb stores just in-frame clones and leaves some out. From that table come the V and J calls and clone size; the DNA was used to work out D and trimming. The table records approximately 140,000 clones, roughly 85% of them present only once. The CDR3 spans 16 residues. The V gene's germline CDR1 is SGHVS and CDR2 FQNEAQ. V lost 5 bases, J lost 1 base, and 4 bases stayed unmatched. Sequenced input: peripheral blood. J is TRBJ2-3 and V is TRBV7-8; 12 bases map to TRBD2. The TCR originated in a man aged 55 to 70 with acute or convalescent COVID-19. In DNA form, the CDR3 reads TGTGCCAGCAGCCCCCGACTAGCGGGAGGCACAGATACGCAGTATTTT. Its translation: CASSPRLAGGTDTQYF.